This T cell receptor beta chain was recovered during a study of T cell responses to AZD1222 COVID-19 vaccine (dated by TCRdb to the early 2020s). Regarding the study in general: AZD1222 recipients given second doses at about 4 weeks or at about 12 weeks were pooled, since spike-specific TCR depth and breadth were not found to differ between the two schedules. TCR sequencing was performed for more than 230 trial participants, of whom some 200 were given two doses of AZD1222 and some 26 were given two doses of MenACWY control vaccine. Trial participants were enrolled by age into subgroups of 18-55, 56-69 and 70-plus years, and 148, 28 and 57 TCR-sequenced participants, respectively, were included in these subgroups. Results and caveats for the whole study, not just this receptor: The 56-69-year group was small, and its depth increase did not reach significance, likely because of low power. Conclusions about previously exposed vaccinees are limited because only six or seven AZD1222 recipients were SARS-CoV-2 seropositive at baseline. CD4 TCRs associated with the vaccine covered the entire spike protein, and the dominant responses were in regions 160-218 and 743-854. Nearly half of unique spike-specific TCRs reportedly recognized epitopes outside regions mutated in the B.1.351 and B.1.1.7 variants. Participants were mostly white British, with more females than males. The authors suggested clonal diversity may have been underestimated. A significant rise in spike-specific TCR breadth and depth was observed after two AZD1222 doses relative to day 0 and relative to MenACWY recipients. No day 14 peak-response samples were available, so repertoires were characterized only after the peak T cell response.

This clone was counted a few times. Its antigen remains unidentified. Base qualities were left out, and no much larger clone turns up one base away. CDR1 and CDR2 are drawn from the germline V gene: SGDLS, YYNGEE. V and J are truncated by 0 bases and 6 bases respectively, leaving an intervening sequence of 14 bases. The CDR3 has 15 amino acids, counting the end cysteine and phenylalanine. Only the CDR3 part of the read is kept: 45 bases, read in frame from the first base. The CDR3 regions of human TCRbeta chains were analyzed by immunosequencing. As for the original processing: TCRs in the repertoires were matched against a reference library of SARS-CoV-2-specific TCRs that had been generated with the MIRA antigen-specificity platform. Breadth was defined as the fraction of unique TCRs that were SARS-CoV-2-associated. Depth was defined as the fraction of total T cells that were SARS-CoV-2-associated. Each spike-specific TCR was assigned to its reactive spike region and to a CD4 or CD8 class using the MIRA data. Log10-transformed breadth and depth values were compared by one-way ANOVA with Sidak's multiple comparisons tests. TCRdb obtained this table from immuneACCESS and retained in-frame rearrangements with V and J assigned. These tables miss some clones; where compared with another copy, unresolved V genes account for less than half of the shortfall, and the remainder is unexplained. The V and J calls and clone size were taken over from that table, and D and trimming were inferred from the DNA. Counted in this sample were about 110,000 clones; around 82% of them appeared once. The ten largest clones represent 4.6% of the sample.

The intended sense of this specimen's time point label: baseline before first vaccination. Vaccinee samples were obtained from the UK trials COV001 and COV002, which included a single-blind randomized controlled phase 2/3 trial of AZD1222 (ChAdOx1 nCoV-19) in healthy adults. For TCRbeta chain sequencing, PBMC samples from trial participants were taken at day 0 and at day 28 after the second dose. This TCR was sampled from an adult in good health. Specimen: peripheral blood, collected on day 0 of AZD1222 vaccination. Recombination connected TRBV9 to TRBJ2-3, with TRBD1 perhaps the D gene, on 5 matching bases. The CDR3 region has the sequence CASSVEGRAWDTQYF. The bases are TGTGCCAGCAGCGTAGAAGGCAGGGCATGGGATACGCAGTATTTT. Full variable domain (CDR3 extended with the reference TRBV9 and TRBJ2-3 proteins): DSGVTQTPKHLITATGQRVTLRCSPRSGDLSVYWYQQSLDQGLQFLIQYYNGEERAKGNILERFSAQQFPDLHSELNLSSLELGDSALYFCASSVEGRAWDTQYFGPGTRLTVL.